A selection of T cell receptor beta chains follows, all from one sample in a study of blood T cell repertoires in COVID-19. Using immunoSEQ multiplex PCR, the repertoire was profiled, and TCRdb retains in-frame clones only, with some absent. The sample contains over 250,000 clones, 80% to 90% of which appear only once. The sequencing input was peripheral blood. The origin of the receptors is a woman in her seventies with COVID-19, enrolled during active disease. Both conserved end residues are part of each CDR3. The order of the fields is J gene, clone size, V gene, D gene, CDR3 DNA, CDR3 protein. A D gene is named only where the DNA matches it firmly. Rows may omit the clone size; those that give it use once, few, many or a size class.

J: TRBJ1-3; size: NA; V: TRBV5-6; D: NA; DNA: TGTGCCAGCAGCTTGGGGCGGTATGGAAACACCATATATTTT; CDR3: CASSLGRYGNTIYF
J: TRBJ2-5; size: NA; V: TRBV19; D: NA; DNA: TGTGCCAGTAGTAAGCTCCAGGCGCGAGAGACCCAGTACTTC; CDR3: CASSKLQARETQYF
J: TRBJ2-3; size: NA; V: TRBV6-2/TRBV6-3; D: NA; DNA: TGTGCCAGCAGTTACGACGACGGGAGAGAAGATACGCAGTATTTT; CDR3: CASSYDDGREDTQYF
J: TRBJ1-1; size: NA; V: TRBV27; D: NA; DNA: TGTGCCAGCAGAAAGACAGGGAACACTGAAGCTTTCTTT; CDR3: CASRKTGNTEAFF
J: TRBJ1-2; size: NA; V: TRBV6-6; D: TRBD1; DNA: TGTGCCAGCAGTTACGGAACAGGGGGCATTGAGGGCTACACCTTC; CDR3: CASSYGTGGIEGYTF
J: TRBJ1-1; size: NA; V: TRBV5-1; D: NA; DNA: TGCGCCAGCAGCCCCACGGGGGGGGTGGGCACTGAAGCTTTCTTT; CDR3: CASSPTGGVGTEAFF
J: TRBJ2-5; size: few; V: TRBV5-1; D: NA; DNA: TGCGCCAGCAGCTTAACGCCCGGGGGCCAAGAGACCCAGTACTTC; CDR3: CASSLTPGGQETQYF
J: TRBJ1-4; size: few; V: TRBV5-1; D: NA; DNA: TGCGCCAGCAGCTCCGGAGCAACTAATGAAAAACTGTTTTTT; CDR3: CASSSGATNEKLFF
J: TRBJ2-1; size: NA; V: TRBV11-3; D: TRBD2; DNA: TGTGCCAGCAGCTCGTGGACTAGCGGGAGTTATGAGCAGTTCTTC; CDR3: CASSSWTSGSYEQFF
J: TRBJ1-2; size: NA; V: TRBV29-1; D: TRBD1; DNA: TGCAGCGTTGATAACAGGGGAGGCTATGGCTACACCTTC; CDR3: CSVDNRGGYGYTF
J: TRBJ1-2; size: once; V: TRBV7-2; D: NA; DNA: TGTGCCAGCAGAATGAGGCTAGGGGATGGCTACACCTTC; CDR3: CASRMRLGDGYTF
J: TRBJ2-3; size: NA; V: TRBV5-5; D: TRBD1; DNA: TGTGCCAGCAGCCGACAGGGCCGGAACACAGATACGCAGTATTTT; CDR3: CASSRQGRNTDTQYF
J: TRBJ2-7; size: NA; V: TRBV5-6; D: NA; DNA: TGTGCCAGCAGCTTGGTTGGGTTGCGGAAGGCCTACGAGCAGTACTTC; CDR3: CASSLVGLRKAYEQYF
J: TRBJ2-1; size: NA; V: TRBV28; D: TRBD2; DNA: TGTGCCTCCTGTGCAGCGGGAGGGCCCTATGAGCAGTTCTTC; CDR3: CASCAAGGPYEQFF
J: TRBJ2-7; size: once; V: TRBV6-5; D: NA; DNA: TGTGCCAGCAGTTACTCGGGAGGAAGATACTACGAGCAGTACTTC; CDR3: CASSYSGGRYYEQYF
J: TRBJ2-2; size: NA; V: TRBV28; D: TRBD2; DNA: TGTGCCAGCAGGCTAGCGGGAGAGATCGGGGAGCTGTTTTTT; CDR3: CASRLAGEIGELFF
J: TRBJ2-6; size: NA; V: TRBV7-9; D: NA; DNA: TGTGCCAGCAGCCGGAGCGGGGCCAACGTCCTGACTTTC; CDR3: CASSRSGANVLTF
J: TRBJ2-1; size: NA; V: TRBV15; D: TRBD2; DNA: TGTGCCACCAGCAGATTACTAGCGGGAGACTACAATGAGCAGTTCTTC; CDR3: CATSRLLAGDYNEQFF
J: TRBJ1-2; size: NA; V: TRBV30; D: TRBD1; DNA: TGTGCCTGGAGTCGGGACAGCCTCTATGGCTACACCTTC; CDR3: CAWSRDSLYGYTF
J: TRBJ1-3; size: NA; V: TRBV5-6; D: NA; DNA: TGTGCCAGCAGCCCGCGGTGGGTTCCCTCAAACACCATATATTTT; CDR3: CASSPRWVPSNTIYF
J: TRBJ2-7; size: once; V: TRBV5-1; D: NA; DNA: TGCGCCAGCAGCATACAGGGTGGCTACGAGCAGTACTTC; CDR3: CASSIQGGYEQYF
J: TRBJ2-7; size: NA; V: TRBV28; D: TRBD2; DNA: TGTGCCAGCAGTTTTACTAGCGGGGCTTCCTACGAGCAGTACTTC; CDR3: CASSFTSGASYEQYF
J: TRBJ1-2; size: NA; V: TRBV7-8; D: NA; DNA: TGTGCCAGCAGCTTAGTAATCGGAAGGGGTGGCTACACCTTC; CDR3: CASSLVIGRGGYTF
J: TRBJ2-3; size: NA; V: TRBV5-4; D: NA; DNA: TGTGCCAGCAGCTTGGTTAGCGGAAAAGTCACAGATACGCAGTATTTT; CDR3: CASSLVSGKVTDTQYF
J: TRBJ2-7; size: NA; V: TRBV30; D: TRBD1; DNA: TGTGCCTGGAGTTCCATCTTCCGGGACAGGGCTCTCTACGAGCAGTACTTC; CDR3: CAWSSIFRDRALYEQYF
J: TRBJ1-1; size: NA; V: TRBV5-1; D: NA; DNA: TGCGCCAGCAGCTTGGGAGGACAGCCAAACACTGAAGCTTTCTTT; CDR3: CASSLGGQPNTEAFF
J: TRBJ2-5; size: NA; V: TRBV4-3; D: TRBD1; DNA: TGCGCCAGCAGCCGGGCAGGGGGCGGGGAAGAGACCCAGTACTTC; CDR3: CASSRAGGGEETQYF
J: TRBJ1-5; size: NA; V: TRBV3-1/TRBV3-2; D: TRBD1; DNA: TGTGCCAGCAGCCAAGGGACAGGTGGCAATCAGCCCCAGCATTTT; CDR3: CASSQGTGGNQPQHF
J: TRBJ2-1; size: NA; V: TRBV18; D: NA; DNA: TGTGCCAGCTCACCCCGGCGAGGTCGACTGCAGTTCTTC; CDR3: CASSPRRGRLQFF
J: TRBJ1-4; size: NA; V: TRBV3-1/TRBV3-2; D: TRBD1; DNA: TGTGCCAGCAGCCAAAACCCGGGACAGGCAATTTTT; CDR3: CASSQNPGQAIF
J: TRBJ1-5; size: NA; V: TRBV19; D: NA; DNA: TGTGCCAGTAGTCCTTTACAGTATAGCAATCAGCCCCAGCATTTT; CDR3: CASSPLQYSNQPQHF
J: TRBJ2-7; size: NA; V: TRBV6-5; D: TRBD2; DNA: TGTGCCAGCAGGAGGACTAGCGGCTACGAGCAGTACTTC; CDR3: CASRRTSGYEQYF
J: TRBJ1-3; size: NA; V: TRBV7-2; D: NA; DNA: TGTGCCAGCAGCTTGTCCAGGGTCGGAAACACCATATATTTT; CDR3: CASSLSRVGNTIYF
J: TRBJ1-1; size: NA; V: TRBV30; D: NA; DNA: TGTGCCTGGAGTCGAGGGCGGACTGAAGCTTTCTTT; CDR3: CAWSRGRTEAFF
J: TRBJ2-2; size: NA; V: TRBV6-2/TRBV6-3; D: TRBD2; DNA: TGTGCCAGTAGTATAGCGGGAGAGGGGACCGGGGAGCTGTTTTTT; CDR3: CASSIAGEGTGELFF
J: TRBJ1-4; size: NA; V: TRBV20-1; D: NA; DNA: TGCAGTGCTAGTCCTACAGGTATACATGAAAAACTGTTTTTT; CDR3: CSASPTGIHEKLFF
J: TRBJ2-3; size: NA; V: TRBV5-1; D: NA; DNA: TGCGCCAGCAGCTCCGACGGGGTAACTAGCACAGATACGCAGTATTTT; CDR3: CASSSDGVTSTDTQYF
J: TRBJ2-7; size: NA; V: TRBV6-6; D: TRBD2; DNA: TGTGCCAGCAGTTCTAGCGGGATATCCTACGAGCAGTACTTC; CDR3: CASSSSGISYEQYF
J: TRBJ1-2; size: NA; V: TRBV7-9; D: NA; DNA: TGTGCCAGCAGCTTACAACAGGGTACCCTGGGCTACACCTTC; CDR3: CASSLQQGTLGYTF
J: TRBJ1-1; size: NA; V: TRBV6-5; D: TRBD1; DNA: TGTGCCAGCAGTAGGGGGCGGAACACTGAAGCTTTCTTT; CDR3: CASSRGRNTEAFF
J: TRBJ1-6; size: NA; V: TRBV7-6; D: NA; DNA: TGTGCCAGCAGCCTCAACCCGCCGAGCTCCTATAATTCACCCCTCCACTTT; CDR3: CASSLNPPSSYNSPLHF
J: TRBJ1-4; size: NA; V: TRBV4-3; D: NA; DNA: TGCGCCAGCAGCCAAGGAGGACAAGTTAATGAAAAACTGTTTTTT; CDR3: CASSQGGQVNEKLFF
J: TRBJ2-2; size: NA; V: TRBV5-1; D: NA; DNA: TGCGCCAGCAGCCAACGGACTAACACCGGGGAGCTGTTTTTT; CDR3: CASSQRTNTGELFF
J: TRBJ2-3; size: NA; V: TRBV6-4; D: NA; DNA: TGTGCCAGCTCGAGGGAAGAAAGAGATACGCAGTATTTT; CDR3: CASSREERDTQYF
J: TRBJ2-7; size: once; V: TRBV27; D: TRBD2; DNA: TGTGCCAGCAGCATAAAGGGCCTAGCGGGACCCTACGAGCAGTACTTC; CDR3: CASSIKGLAGPYEQYF